These T cell receptor beta chains were read from a single sample in a study of graft-versus-host responses after intestinal transplantation. Method: immunoSEQ multiplex PCR; TCRdb's copy keeps in-frame clones and lacks some. The sample shows over 65,000 clones, 91% of them seen only once. What these receptors recognize is not known. Sequenced material: unstimulated CD8+ T cells sorted from spleen or lymph node cells, taken before transplant. These receptors originate from a human donor who was the organ donor for an intestinal transplant. The CDR3 runs from the conserved cysteine through the conserved F or W. The D gene is left open where the match is weak. Clone size is given for some rows only: seen once, a few or many times, or a class if the clone is expanded.

CDR3 length	V gene	D gene	J gene	clone size	CDR3 protein	CDR3 DNA
15	TRBV5-1	-	TRBJ2-5	-	CASSLWVVNQETQYF	TGCGCCAGCAGCTTGTGGGTGGTGAACCAAGAGACCCAGTACTTC
13	TRBV30	-	TRBJ1-1	-	CAWSGSGITEAFF	TGTGCCTGGAGTGGATCCGGGATCACTGAAGCTTTCTTT
14	TRBV19	TRBD1	TRBJ2-7	-	CASSIVGQSGEQYF	TGTGCCAGTAGTATAGTGGGACAGTCGGGCGAGCAGTACTTC
13	TRBV9	-	TRBJ2-2	-	CASSVSGTGELFF	TGTGCCAGCAGCGTAAGCGGGACCGGGGAGCTGTTTTTT
15	TRBV5-5	TRBD2	TRBJ2-4	few	CASHPGLAIKNIQYF	TGTGCCAGCCACCCGGGACTAGCGATCAAAAACATTCAGTACTTC
11	TRBV29-1	-	TRBJ2-2	once	CSAEGSGELFF	TGCAGCGCCGAGGGGTCGGGGGAGCTGTTTTTT
15	TRBV11-2	TRBD1	TRBJ1-1	few	CASTPPGQMNTEAFF	TGTGCCAGCACGCCTCCGGGACAGATGAACACTGAAGCTTTCTTT
15	TRBV9	TRBD1	TRBJ2-3	-	CASSPRQGATDTQYF	TGTGCCAGCAGCCCTCGACAGGGGGCCACAGATACGCAGTATTTT
14	TRBV7-2	-	TRBJ1-4	-	CASSPTGGNEKLFF	TGTGCCAGCAGCCCGACAGGTGGTAATGAAAAACTGTTTTTT
17	TRBV10-3	TRBD2	TRBJ2-1	-	CAISEEIAGVTYNEQFF	TGTGCCATCAGTGAGGAGATAGCGGGAGTTACCTACAATGAGCAGTTCTTC
15	TRBV21-1	-	TRBJ1-6	-	CASSKEGRGQSPLHF	TGTGCCAGCAGCAAGGAGGGCAGGGGACAATCACCCCTCCACTTT
15	TRBV4-1	TRBD1	TRBJ1-5	-	CASSRNAGGGQPQHF	TGCGCCAGCAGCCGGAATGCAGGGGGTGGCCAGCCCCAGCATTTT
18	TRBV15	TRBD1	TRBJ1-4	-	CATSSSVGTDATNEKLFF	TGTGCCACCAGCAGTTCCGTAGGGACAGATGCAACTAATGAAAAACTGTTTTTT
19	TRBV5-1	TRBD2	TRBJ2-3	-	CASTRGYGTSGGHTDTQYF	TGCGCCAGCACCCGGGGGTATGGGACTAGCGGGGGCCACACAGATACGCAGTATTTT
18	TRBV19	TRBD2	TRBJ2-2	-	CASSIDSFGLAGSGELFF	TGTGCCAGTAGTATAGATTCATTCGGACTAGCGGGATCAGGGGAGCTGTTTTTT
14	TRBV18	TRBD2	TRBJ2-1	once	CASSPSGRVDEQFF	TGTGCCAGCTCACCTAGCGGGAGGGTGGATGAGCAGTTCTTC
12	TRBV30	-	TRBJ1-1	-	CAWSAVNTEAFF	TGTGCCTGGAGTGCGGTCAACACTGAAGCTTTCTTT
15	TRBV14	-	TRBJ1-2	-	CASSLVQADYYGYTF	TGTGCCAGCAGCCTCGTACAGGCGGACTACTATGGCTACACCTTC
13	TRBV27	-	TRBJ1-2	-	CASSVGDNYGYTF	TGTGCCAGCAGTGTGGGTGATAACTATGGCTACACCTTC
17	TRBV4-1	TRBD2	TRBJ2-3	-	CASSPSGLAGRVDTQYF	TGCGCCAGCAGCCCCTCGGGACTAGCGGGAAGGGTAGATACGCAGTATTTT